This entry concerns a single TCR beta chain. This entry belongs to a study of T cell responses to AZD1222 COVID-19 vaccine. TCRdb keeps only in-frame clones here, not all; method: immunoSEQ multiplex PCR. The data contain more than 150,000 clones, about nine tenths of them singletons. The germline gives CDR1 LGHNA, CDR2 YSLEER. The CDR3 is 14 amino acids. V trimming: 4 bases; J trimming: 6 bases; junction bases outside the gene matches: 5. This TCR was recovered from an adult in good health. This sample comprised peripheral blood, obtained on day 0 of AZD1222 vaccination. The chain combines TRBV4-3 with TRBJ2-1; 8 bases are shared with TRBD1. For the CDR3, the DNA is TGCGCCAGCAGCCCACAAACAGGGGGCAATGAGCAGTTCTTC. Translation gives CASSPQTGGNEQFF.